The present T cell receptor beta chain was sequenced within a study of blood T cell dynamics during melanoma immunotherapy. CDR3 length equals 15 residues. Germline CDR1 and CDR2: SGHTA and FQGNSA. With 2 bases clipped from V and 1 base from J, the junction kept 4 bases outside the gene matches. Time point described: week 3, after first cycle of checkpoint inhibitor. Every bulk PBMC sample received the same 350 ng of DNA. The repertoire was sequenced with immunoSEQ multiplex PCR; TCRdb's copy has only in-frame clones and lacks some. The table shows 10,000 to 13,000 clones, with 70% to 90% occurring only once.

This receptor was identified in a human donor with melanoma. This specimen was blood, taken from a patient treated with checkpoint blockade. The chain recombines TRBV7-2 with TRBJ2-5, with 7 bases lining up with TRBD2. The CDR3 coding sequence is TGTGCCAGCAGCTTAAATGGGGGGGGCCAAGAGACCCAGTACTTC. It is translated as CASSLNGGGQETQYF.